This T cell receptor beta chain was retrieved from a study of blood T cell repertoires in COVID-19. At the level of the study: The United States, Italy and Spain provided the acute and convalescent COVID-19 samples. T cells, B-cell-depleted T cells, or PBMCs provided the cDNA or gDNA that served as material.

CDR1 and CDR2 from the germline V gene are SGHTA and FQGTGA. V lost 4 bases, J lost 6 bases, and 15 bases lay in between. The CDR3 sequence is 15 residues long. Original methodology: Reference gene primer amplification gave estimated nucleated cell counts. Data came from immunoSEQ multiplex PCR; TCRdb stores just in-frame clones and leaves some out. V, J and clone size are taken as reported in that table, and D and trimming were inferred from the DNA itself. The sample contains 90,000 to 150,000 clones, around 86% of which appear only once. The chain is built from TRBV7-3 and TRBJ2-2, with D possibly matching TRBD2 (6 bases). Source material: peripheral blood. This TCR derives from a man older than 75 with acute or convalescent COVID-19. Here the CDR3 reads CASSSLGGGSGELFF. The CDR3 nucleotides are TGTGCCAGCAGCTCCTTGGGGGGAGGTTCCGGGGAGCTGTTTTTT.